The rows below give T cell receptor beta chains drawn from one sample of a study of blood T cell repertoires in COVID-19. TCRdb's table, derived via immunoSEQ multiplex PCR, lists solely in-frame clones and lacks some. The table has roughly 140,000 clones, about four fifths seen once. Sequencing was performed on peripheral blood. The source is a human donor in a cohort sampled during active COVID-19. Both conserved end residues are part of each CDR3. D genes are given only for firm matches. Not all rows give a size; the values are once, few, many and, for expanded clones, a class.

abundance | j_gene | d_gene | v_gene | CDR3aa | CDR3nt
. | TRBJ1-4 | . | TRBV12-3/TRBV12-4 | CASRSNRAGKLFF | TGTGCCAGCAGATCCAATCGTGCCGGAAAACTGTTTTTT
. | TRBJ2-1 | . | TRBV7-9 | CASSLGAGRYNEQFF | TGTGCCAGCAGCTTAGGGGCGGGCCGCTACAATGAGCAGTTCTTC
. | TRBJ2-2 | . | TRBV5-4 | CASSPPEVGELFF | TGTGCCAGCAGCCCGCCCGAGGTCGGGGAGCTGTTTTTT
. | TRBJ2-2 | . | TRBV12-5 | CASGSGQGELFF | TGTGCTAGTGGTTCCGGACAGGGGGAGCTGTTTTTT
few | TRBJ2-3 | TRBD2 | TRBV4-3 | CASSPKRVSGLAGTTDTQYF | TGCGCCAGCAGCCCGAAAAGAGTGTCGGGACTAGCGGGAACCACAGATACGCAGTATTTT
once | TRBJ2-5 | TRBD2 | TRBV6-2/TRBV6-3 | CASSRGGPETQYF | TGTGCCAGCAGTCGGGGGGGCCCGGAGACCCAGTACTTC
. | TRBJ2-1 | TRBD2 | TRBV6-2/TRBV6-3 | CASSLAGGTIYNEQFF | TGTGCCAGCAGTTTAGCGGGGGGGACCATTTACAATGAGCAGTTCTTC
. | TRBJ1-3 | TRBD1 | TRBV3-1/TRBV3-2 | CASSQGQGGNTIYF | TGTGCCAGCAGCCAAGGACAGGGTGGTAACACCATATATTTT
. | TRBJ2-2 | . | TRBV5-4 | CASSLDNRINTGELFF | TGTGCCAGCAGCTTGGATAACAGGATTAACACCGGGGAGCTGTTTTTT
. | TRBJ2-2 | TRBD1 | TRBV9 | CASSVGTGGRNTGELFF | TGTGCCAGCAGCGTAGGGACAGGGGGCAGGAACACCGGGGAGCTGTTTTTT
. | TRBJ2-2 | TRBD1 | TRBV7-2 | CASSSQGLNTGELFF | TGTGCCAGCAGCTCACAGGGGCTCAACACCGGGGAGCTGTTTTTT
. | TRBJ2-2 | . | TRBV7-2 | CASSILETTGELFF | TGTGCCAGCAGCATTCTAGAGACTACCGGGGAGCTGTTTTTT
. | TRBJ1-1 | . | TRBV7-8 | CASSLVNRVANTEAFF | TGTGCCAGCAGCTTAGTGAACAGGGTGGCGAACACTGAAGCTTTCTTT
. | TRBJ1-2 | TRBD1 | TRBV15 | CATSREVGTEGYTF | TGTGCCACCAGCAGAGAAGTCGGGACAGAAGGCTACACCTTC
many | TRBJ2-1 | . | TRBV5-1 | CASSLGQTELVGNEQFF | TGCGCCAGCAGCTTGGGACAGACGGAGCTAGTGGGCAATGAGCAGTTCTTC
. | TRBJ2-4 | TRBD2 | TRBV2 | CASNPAGGMIYIQYF | TGTGCCAGCAACCCAGCGGGGGGAATGATATACATTCAGTACTTC
. | TRBJ2-1 | . | TRBV4-3 | CASSQDLFPSSYNEQFF | TGCGCCAGCAGCCAAGATCTTTTTCCCAGCTCCTACAATGAGCAGTTCTTC
few | TRBJ2-3 | TRBD1 | TRBV28 | CASSRQGKRDTQYF | TGTGCCAGCAGTCGACAGGGAAAAAGGGATACGCAGTATTTT
. | TRBJ1-2 | . | TRBV5-4 | CASSFQGSNYGYTF | TGTGCCAGCAGCTTTCAGGGCTCTAACTATGGCTACACCTTC
. | TRBJ2-7 | TRBD1 | TRBV19 | CASSDRVKGEQYF | TGTGCCAGTAGTGACAGGGTGAAGGGCGAGCAGTACTTC
. | TRBJ2-6 | . | TRBV7-2 | CATSPPGTGANVLTF | TGTGCCACCTCGCCCCCAGGAACTGGGGCCAACGTCCTGACTTTC
. | TRBJ2-2 | . | TRBV3-1/TRBV3-2 | CASSLTMNTGELFF | TGTGCCAGCAGCCTAACAATGAACACCGGGGAGCTGTTTTTT
. | TRBJ2-3 | . | TRBV5-8 | CASSSGQYTQYF | TGTGCCAGCAGCTCCGGACAGTATACGCAGTATTTT
. | TRBJ1-2 | . | TRBV2 | CASSEGGARNYGYTF | TGTGCCAGCAGTGAAGGTGGGGCGAGGAACTATGGCTACACCTTC
once | TRBJ2-3 | . | TRBV7-8 | CASSFDSSSTDTQYF | TGTGCCAGCAGCTTTGATTCGAGTAGCACAGATACGCAGTATTTT
. | TRBJ2-2 | . | TRBV5-5 | CASSLEGTKNTGELFF | TGTGCCAGCAGCTTGGAAGGGACAAAAAACACCGGGGAGCTGTTTTTT
. | TRBJ2-1 | . | TRBV7-6 | CASSLVAGGEQFF | TGTGCCAGCAGCTTAGTGGCGGGCGGTGAGCAGTTCTTC
. | TRBJ2-7 | TRBD2 | TRBV5-1 | CASSSGTSATGGPYEQYF | TGCGCCAGCAGCTCGGGGACCTCAGCGACGGGGGGGCCCTACGAGCAGTACTTC
. | TRBJ2-2 | . | TRBV5-1 | CASSLVENGELFF | TGCGCCAGCAGCTTAGTGGAGAACGGGGAGCTGTTTTTT
. | TRBJ2-3 | TRBD2 | TRBV5-1 | CASSPRTSGGDTQYF | TGCGCCAGCAGCCCTCGGACTAGCGGGGGGGATACGCAGTATTTT
. | TRBJ1-4 | . | TRBV4-3 | CASSQEGARGREKLFF | TGCGCCAGCAGCCAAGAGGGTGCCAGGGGAAGGGAAAAACTGTTTTTT
few | TRBJ1-1 | . | TRBV12-5 | CASAHIQNTEAFF | TGTGCTAGTGCCCATATACAGAACACTGAAGCTTTCTTT
. | TRBJ2-7 | . | TRBV4-1 | CASSQGIGRAESDEQYF | TGCGCCAGCAGCCAAGGTATAGGCAGGGCGGAAAGTGACGAGCAGTACTTC